This record concerns one TCR beta chain sequence. Its antigen remains unknown. The repertoire was sequenced with immunoSEQ multiplex PCR; TCRdb's copy has only in-frame clones and lacks some. This sample yields some 310,000 clones, of which approximately 80% are seen a single time; 6.5% to 8.5% belongs to the top ten. These data are taken from a study of cytotoxic CD8 clonotypes in ibrutinib-treated CLL. Study context: In all, about a dozen patients were relapsed/refractory, under 16 were treatment-naive and around 17 were IGHV unmutated. Roughly 25 partial and 2 complete responses; at median 68 months, roughly 14 remitted, around twelve progressed. Findings and caveats of the study: At progression, clonality fell back toward baseline after rising at ibrutinib response. Higher circulating CD8+ T-cell counts strongly accompanied higher baseline clonality, above age-matched healthy donors.

The J segment lost 5 bases and the V segment lost 1 base, leaving 6 bases of the junction unmatched. CDR1 and CDR2 (germline): SGHNT, YENEEA. The CDR3 consists of 15 residues. Material: PBMCs, obtained before ibrutinib treatment. The receptor comes from a human donor with chronic lymphocytic leukemia. This chain links TRBV11-3 with TRBJ2-7, with 9 bases identical to TRBD1. This chain's CDR3 is CASSLGGQGSHEQYF. DNA of the CDR3: TGTGCCAGCAGCTTAGGGGGACAGGGCTCTCACGAGCAGTACTTC.